The next 18 T cell receptor beta chains were all read from a single sample in a study of PD-L1 blockade in urothelial cancer (dated by TCRdb to about 2017). The library relied on the immunoSEQ multiplex PCR assay. Imported from immuneACCESS, the table was reduced by TCRdb to in-frame sequences with V and J called. These copies leave out some clones; in studies compared against another copy, an unresolved V gene accounts for under half, and the cause of the remainder is not known. This sample holds just under 30,000 clones; 80% to 90% were observed only once. In total, the top ten clones hold approximately 3.1% of the sample. Sequencing used PBMCs, obtained around atezolizumab (anti-PD-L1) treatment. Receptor source: a man aged 45-65 years with urothelial cancer.

The chain is built from TRBV27 and TRBJ2-5, with 9 positions matching TRBD2. V lost 3 bases, J lost 7 bases, and 6 bases stayed unmatched. The CDR3 spans 14 residues. The V gene's germline CDR1 is MNHEY and CDR2 SMNVEV (reference sequence). In nucleotides, the CDR3 is TGTGCCAGCAGTTTCCTAGCGGGGTCGGGGACCCAGTACTTC. Translating it yields CASSFLAGSGTQYF.

The chain has TRBV18 and TRBJ1-5; 8 bases are a match to TRBD1. The CDR3 consists of 14 residues. The trim removed 5 bases at V and 4 bases at J, leaving 4 bases unmatched. Germline lookup yields CDR1 KGHSH and CDR2 LQKENI. The CDR3 is CASSSTGANQPQHF. CDR3 sequence (DNA): TGTGCCAGCTCATCGACAGGGGCGAATCAGCCCCAGCATTTT.

V usage is TRBV15 and J usage is TRBJ2-1; 8 positions agree with TRBD2. Germline V gene lookup returns CDR1 LNHNV and CDR2 YYDKDF (reference sequence). J gave up 9 bases and V 0 bases, and 1 base lay outside the gene matches. This CDR3 is 13 amino acids long. For the CDR3, the DNA is TGTGCCACCAGCAGAGATCGGGGGGGTGAGCAGTTCTTC. Translating it yields CATSRDRGGEQFF.

Notes on this clone: The sample contains more than one DNA sequence encoding this CDR3. The chain combines TRBV6-5 with TRBJ1-1, with 7 bases lining up with TRBD1. This CDR3 is built from 11 residues. Trimming took 8 bases from V and 5 from J; bases not matched to a gene: 2. Germline lookup yields CDR1 MNHEY and CDR2 SVGAGI. The CDR3 region is CASSTGTEAFF. The CDR3 region has the DNA TGTGCCAGCTCGACAGGGACTGAAGCTTTCTTT.

The chain carries TRBV6-1 and TRBJ2-3; the match to TRBD2 covers 9 bases. CDR1 and CDR2 from the germline V gene are MNHNS and SASEGT. With 6 bases clipped from V and 4 bases from J, the junction kept 8 bases outside the gene matches. There are 15 residues in the CDR3. CDR3: CASSPLRGGPDTQYF. Written as DNA, the CDR3 is TGTGCCAGCAGCCCCTTGCGGGGGGGCCCAGATACGCAGTATTTT.

J is TRBJ2-1 and V is TRBV2, with TRBD2 matching 8 bases. V lost 7 bases to trimming and J lost 5 bases; unmatched junction nucleotides: 4. Germline V gives CDR1 SNHLY, CDR2 FYNNEI. This CDR3 region has 13 residues. DNA for the CDR3: TGTGCCAGCAACGGACTAGCCAACAATGAGCAGTTCTTC. Residues: CASNGLANNEQFF.

This rearrangement joins TRBV4-1 to TRBJ2-1; TRBD2 matches 8 bases. Germline assignment: CDR1 MGHRA and CDR2 YSYEKL. CDR3 length: 16 amino acids. With 0 bases clipped from V and 15 bases from J, the junction kept 16 bases outside the gene matches. The CDR3 loop is CASSQDPPNSGVRRFF. In DNA, the CDR3 is TGCGCCAGCAGCCAAGATCCTCCGAATAGCGGGGTGCGTCGGTTCTTC.

This chain joins TRBV7-8 and TRBJ1-1; D may be TRBD1 (5 bases). Trimming shortened V by 0 bases and J by 4 bases, and 12 bases separated the two germline ends. This CDR3 has 15 residues. CDR1 is SGHVS and CDR2 is FQNEAQ in the germline V gene. In DNA, the CDR3 is TGTGCCAGCAGCTTAGCGATCCAGGGCGTCACTGAAGCTTTCTTT. It encodes CASSLAIQGVTEAFF. The entire variable domain, with the rest obtained from reference TRBV7-8 and TRBJ1-1, is as follows: GAGVSQSPRYKVAKRGQDVALRCDPISGHVSLFWYQQALGQGPEFLTYFQNEAQLDKSGLPSDRFFAERPEGSVSTLKIQRTQQEDSAVYLCASSLAIQGVTEAFFGQGTRLTVV.

This chain links TRBV6-1 with TRBJ2-7; D is perhaps TRBD2 (6 bases). Deletions cut 6 bases from V and 7 bases from J, with 19 bases between. The CDR3 totals 14 residues. In germline, CDR1 is MNHNS, CDR2 SASEGT. The CDR3 DNA follows: TGTGCCAGCAGGATCGCCGGGAGTGCTTTTGAGCAGTACTTC. It encodes CASRIAGSAFEQYF.

The chain's CDR3 is CASGPYGDRGYEQYF. The CDR3 DNA is TGTGCTAGTGGCCCATACGGAGACAGGGGCTACGAGCAGTACTTC. The chain employs TRBV12-5 and TRBJ2-7, with 8 bases matching TRBD1. Germline V gives CDR1 LGHNT, CDR2 FRNRAP. The CDR3 loop spans 15 amino acids. V dropped 6 bases and J dropped 3; count of bases not matched to a gene: 10. Full variable domain (remainder filled in from reference TRBV12-5 and TRBJ2-7): DARVTQTPRHKVTEMGQEVTMRCQPILGHNTVFWYRQTMMQGLELLAYFRNRAPLDDSGMPKDRFSAEMPDATLATLKIQPSEPRDSAVYFCASGPYGDRGYEQYFGPGTRLTVT.

The CDR3 spells CASSPGQRQFNEQFF. Written as DNA, the CDR3 is TGCGCCAGCAGCCCGGGACAGAGGCAATTCAATGAGCAGTTCTTC. The V gene is TRBV5-1, the J gene TRBJ2-1; 7 bases match TRBD1. V trimming: 4 bases; J trimming: 6 bases; junction bases outside the gene matches: 10. From germline, CDR1 is SGHRS and CDR2 YFSETQ. The CDR3 is 15 amino acids.

The V call is TRBV5-5, the J call TRBJ2-1; 7 nucleotides align to TRBD1. The germline CDR1 and CDR2 sequences are SGHKS and YYEKEE (reference sequence). This CDR3 contains 15 residues. The V and J ends lost 2 bases and 10 bases, in that order; junction bases with no gene match: 12. The CDR3 DNA sequence: TGTGCCAGCAGCTTCGGGGACAGAGGGGGCGTGGAGCAGTTCTTC. This sequence encodes CASSFGDRGGVEQFF.

This clone occurred once. This chain joins TRBV25-1 and TRBJ2-7, with a weak D call TRBD2 (6 bases). Trimming pared 5 bases from V and 3 bases from J, leaving 17 bases between. Germline assignment: CDR1 MGHDK and CDR2 SYGVNS. The CDR3 has 15 residues. CDR3 residues: CASSIGGMLVYEQYF. For the CDR3, the DNA is TGTGCCAGCAGTATCGGGGGAATGTTGGTCTACGAGCAGTACTTC.

In this sample, this clone turned up once. The genes are TRBV5-6 and TRBJ2-7; 8 bases match TRBD2. CDR1 and CDR2 from the germline V gene are SGHDT and YYEEEE. CDR3 size: 15 residues. The trim removed 4 bases at V and 8 bases at J, leaving 14 bases unmatched. The CDR3 loop reads CASSARGGWDGQQYF. The CDR3, as DNA: TGTGCCAGCAGCGCCCGCGGGGGGTGGGATGGGCAGCAGTACTTC.

This clone was seen a single time. The rearrangement links TRBV18 to TRBJ1-4, with 9 bases that match TRBD1. Germline V CDR1 and CDR2: KGHSH, LQKENI. The V segment lost 2 bases and the J segment 7 bases; nucleotides outside the gene matches: 5. The CDR3 runs to 15 residues. CDR3 bases: TGTGCCAGCTCACCATTAACAGGGGGCGGTGAAAAACTGTTTTTT. Translating gives CASSPLTGGGEKLFF. The complete variable domain, with remaining parts taken from reference TRBV18 and TRBJ1-4, reads NAGVMQNPRHLVRRRGQEARLRCSPMKGHSHVYWYRQLPEEGLKFMVYLQKENIIDESGMPKERFSAEFPKEGPSILRIQQVVRGDSAAYFCASSPLTGGGEKLFFGSGTQLSVL.

The chain carries TRBV9 and TRBJ2-5; 9 bases fit TRBD1. Germline V gene data show CDR1 as SGDLS and CDR2 as YYNGEE. This CDR3 is 17 amino acids long. The V segment lost 0 bases and the J segment 4 bases; nucleotides outside the gene matches: 10. The CDR3 sequence is CASSVDGPQGARETQYF. As DNA, the CDR3 is TGTGCCAGCAGCGTAGATGGCCCACAGGGGGCCCGAGAGACCCAGTACTTC.

The J gene is TRBJ1-1, the V gene TRBV6-6; TRBD1 might be the D (5 bases). Trimming removed 6 bases from V and 5 bases from J, with 16 bases in between. Germline V CDR1 and CDR2: MNHNY, SVGAGI (reference sequence). CDR3 length: 14 amino acids. CDR3 amino acids: CASSYIAGTTEAFF. CDR3 DNA sequence: TGTGCCAGCAGCTATATCGCAGGGACTACTGAAGCTTTCTTT.

The V call is TRBV29-1, the J call TRBJ2-5; D unresolved. V was shortened by 2 bases and J by 2 bases, with 6 bases between the two germline ends. The CDR3 runs 12 residues. From germline, CDR1 is SQVTM and CDR2 ANQGSEA. The CDR3 DNA sequence: TGCAGCGTTGAACAGAAACAAGAGACCCAGTACTTC. Translated: CSVEQKQETQYF.